One and the same sample provided the 27 T cell receptor beta chains below, sequenced in a study of T cell responses to AZD1222 COVID-19 vaccine. The repertoire was sequenced with immunoSEQ multiplex PCR; TCRdb's copy has only in-frame clones and lacks some. The table shows 100,000 to 120,000 clones, with roughly 80% occurring only once. Sequenced material: peripheral blood, taken on day 0 of AZD1222 vaccination. The receptors originated from an adult in good health.

This chain uses TRBV5-1 with TRBJ1-1, with D unclear. V lost 1 base and J lost 1, with 11 bases in between. This CDR3 has 15 amino acids. From germline, CDR1 is SGHRS and CDR2 YFSETQ. Here the CDR3 reads CASSLIGRANTEAFF. The CDR3 region has the DNA TGCGCCAGCAGCTTGATTGGGAGGGCGAACACTGAAGCTTTCTTT.

In regard to this clone: This sample includes further DNA sequences coding for the same CDR3. The chain combines TRBV4-3 with TRBJ1-1; tentatively, D is TRBD1 (5 bases). CDR1 and CDR2 (germline): LGHNA, YSLEER. The CDR3 is 13 amino acids. The ends were cut back, 4 bases at V and 1 base at J, with 7 bases in the middle. The CDR3 loop reads CASSLDRNTEAFF. The CDR3 coding sequence is TGCGCCAGCAGCCTAGACAGGAACACTGAAGCTTTCTTT.

In regard to this clone: This specimen includes other DNA sequences encoding the same CDR3. V is TRBV5-1 and J is TRBJ2-5; D is uncertain. Between the trimmed V and J ends, which lost 0 bases and 3 bases, there was a span of 6 bases. This CDR3 is built from 13 residues. Germline V gene lookup returns CDR1 SGHRS and CDR2 YFSETQ. In nucleotides, the CDR3 is TGCGCCAGCAGCTTGGTGGGGAAAGAGACCCAGTACTTC. The encoded protein is CASSLVGKETQYF.

The chain couples TRBV29-1 to TRBJ1-2; D unresolved. V lost 6 bases and J 10 bases, leaving 15 bases between the germline ends. The CDR3 runs 11 residues. Per germline, CDR1 SQVTM and CDR2 ANQGSEA. The CDR3 is CSVMVVPVYTF. CDR3 bases: TGCAGCGTGATGGTGGTACCGGTCTACACCTTC. Using reference TRBV29-1 and TRBJ1-2 for the parts outside the CDR3, the full variable domain is SAVISQKPSRDICQRGTSLTIQCQVDSQVTMMFWYRQQPGQSLTLIATANQGSEATYESGFVIDKFPISRPNLTFSTLTVSNMSPEDSSIYLCSVMVVPVYTFGSGTRLTVV.

This clone was counted only a few times. This chain links TRBV7-9 with TRBJ1-2, with D perhaps TRBD1 (5 bases). In germline, CDR1 is SEHNR, CDR2 FQNEAQ (reference sequence). Trimming removed 3 bases from V and 4 bases from J, with 18 bases in between. The CDR3 length is 16 residues. Here the CDR3 reads CASSLETALPRYGYTF. The CDR3, as DNA: TGTGCCAGCAGCTTGGAGACAGCCCTACCCCGCTATGGCTACACCTTC.

Here the CDR3 DNA reads TGTGCCAGCAGCTTCGGTGGCGGAGAGACCCAGTACTTC. Encoded protein: CASSFGGGETQYF. The chain couples TRBV7-3 to TRBJ2-5; no reliable D call. V lost 3 bases to trimming and J lost 4 bases, with 9 bases between them. The V gene's germline CDR1 is SGHTA and CDR2 FQGTGA. CDR3 size: 13 residues.

The rearrangement joins TRBV7-9 to TRBJ1-1, with TRBD1 matching over 8 bases. CDR3 length: 14 residues. J was trimmed by 4 bases and V by 11 bases; bases with no gene match: 12. Germline V lookup: CDR1 SEHNR, CDR2 FQNEAQ (reference sequence). CDR3 in DNA: TGTGCCCTGAACGGACAGGGAGCCCTCACTGAAGCTTTCTTT. Amino acid sequence: CALNGQGALTEAFF.

The chain recombines TRBV7-9 with TRBJ1-3, with TRBD1 matching 11 bases. The length of the CDR3 is 17 residues. Germline V gene sequence: CDR1 SEHNR, CDR2 FQNEAQ (reference sequence). With 5 bases clipped from V and 0 bases from J, the junction kept 6 bases outside the gene matches. The CDR3 DNA is TGTGCCAGCAGCCCCCGGACAGGGGGCCGCTCTGGAAACACCATATATTTT. It yields the protein CASSPRTGGRSGNTIYF.

Written as DNA, the CDR3 is TGTGCCAGCAGTGAAGCGGTTACAGGGACGCTTGGGGAGCAGTACTTC. The encoded protein is CASSEAVTGTLGEQYF. This rearrangement joins TRBV6-1 to TRBJ2-7; D is perhaps TRBD1 (6 bases). Trimming left V 0 bases short and J 7 bases short, with 19 bases between. Germline V lookup: CDR1 MNHNS, CDR2 SASEGT. CDR3 size: 16 residues.

The chain links TRBV10-2 to TRBJ2-7; 8 nucleotides agree with TRBD2. The V and J ends lost 7 bases and 3 bases, in that order; junction bases with no gene match: 5. There are 13 residues in the CDR3. Germline CDR1 WSHSY, CDR2 SAAADI. The CDR3 region is CASTAGGFYEQYF. The CDR3 DNA follows: TGCGCCAGCACGGCGGGGGGCTTCTACGAGCAGTACTTC.

The rearrangement uses TRBV7-6 and TRBJ2-2; TRBD1 agrees at 8 bases. CDR3 length equals 17 residues. CDR1 and CDR2 (germline): SGHVS, FNYEAQ. V lost 6 bases to trimming and J lost 2 bases; unmatched junction nucleotides: 11. This CDR3 reads CASRETRGLVNTGELFF. CDR3 bases: TGTGCCAGCAGGGAGACCAGGGGGCTTGTTAACACCGGGGAGCTGTTTTTT.

This chain connects TRBV3-1 (or the pseudogene TRBV3-2) to TRBJ1-1, with D unresolved. V was shortened by 2 bases and J by 8 bases, with 9 bases between the two germline ends. This CDR3 has 12 amino acids. Germline V gives CDR1 LGHDT, CDR2 YNNKEL (reference sequence). Here the CDR3 reads CASSQLTQEAFF. CDR3 sequence (DNA): TGTGCCAGCAGCCAATTGACACAGGAAGCTTTCTTT.

The V call is TRBV27, the J call TRBJ2-7, with D perhaps assigned TRBD1 or TRBD2 (5 bases each). The length of the CDR3 is 15 residues. Per the germline V gene, CDR1 is MNHEY and CDR2 is SMNVEV (reference sequence). Deletions cut 4 bases from V and 0 bases from J, with 13 bases between. This CDR3 is CASSSPGRSSYEQYF. CDR3 DNA: TGTGCCAGCAGTTCTCCGGGACGGAGCTCCTACGAGCAGTACTTC.

The gene calls are TRBV11-1 and TRBJ2-7; D remains unclear. The CDR3 length is 16 residues. Germline V gives CDR1 SGHAT, CDR2 FQDESV (reference sequence). V was pared by 2 bases and J by 5 bases, with 19 bases between. CDR3 loop: CASSLRFGLGVHEQYF. In nucleotides, the CDR3 is TGTGCCAGCAGCTTAAGGTTTGGCCTGGGCGTACACGAGCAGTACTTC.

The CDR3 sequence is CASSPGTSGVETQYF. The CDR3 DNA follows: TGCGCCAGCAGCCCGGGGACTAGCGGGGTTGAGACCCAGTACTTC. The rearrangement joins TRBV5-1 to TRBJ2-5; 13 nucleotides agree with TRBD2. CDR3 length equals 15 residues. Per the germline V gene, CDR1 is SGHRS and CDR2 is YFSETQ. V lost 4 bases, J lost 5 bases, and 5 bases stayed unmatched. The whole variable domain, remainder taken from reference TRBV5-1 and TRBJ2-5, is KAGVTQTPRYLIKTRGQQVTLSCSPISGHRSVSWYQQTPGQGLQFLFEYFSETQRNKGNFPGRFSGRQFSNSRSEMNVSTLELGDSALYLCASSPGTSGVETQYFGPGTRLLVL.

A single count supports this clone. This chain links TRBV14 with TRBJ1-2, with D possibly matching TRBD1 (5 bases). Germline assignment: CDR1 SGHDN and CDR2 FVKESK. The CDR3 consists of 12 residues. The germline V and J ends were trimmed by 2 bases and 7 bases, with 8 bases remaining between them. The CDR3 DNA reads as TGTGCCAGCAGCCAATATGGGGCTGGCTACACCTTC. Its protein is CASSQYGAGYTF.

This chain joins TRBV12-3 or TRBV12-4 and TRBJ1-2; 8 bases line up with TRBD1. The CDR3 loop spans 13 amino acids. Trimming took 5 bases from V and 8 from J; bases not matched to a gene: 7. The CDR3 nucleotides are TGTGCCAGCAGTCCTACAGGGGGGGGAGGCTACACCTTC. Protein product: CASSPTGGGGYTF.

This clone came up a few times. The rearrangement links TRBV27 to TRBJ2-3; D is possibly TRBD1 (5 bases). The V gene lost 4 bases and the J gene lost 2 bases, with 16 bases spanning the gap. The germline V gene encodes CDR1 MNHEY and CDR2 SMNVEV (reference sequence). The CDR3 length is 16 residues. For the CDR3, the DNA is TGTGCCAGCAGTTCCCTCCTTGGGGCCACCACAGATACGCAGTATTTT. It is translated as CASSSLLGATTDTQYF.

A single count supports this clone. The chain employs TRBV27 and TRBJ1-3; no clear D gene. Trimming took 6 bases from V and 4 from J, leaving 13 bases between them. In germline, CDR1 is MNHEY, CDR2 SMNVEV (reference sequence). The CDR3 is 14 amino acids. CDR3 in amino acids: CASRGSDWGNTIYF. CDR3 DNA: TGTGCCAGCAGGGGTTCGGACTGGGGAAACACCATATATTTT.

The chain links TRBV24-1 to TRBJ2-2; no firm D call. The V end lost 6 bases, the J end lost 7 bases, and 8 bases lay between the germline ends. Germline V gene sequence: CDR1 KGHDR, CDR2 SFDVKD. The CDR3 is 12 amino acids. CDR3 residues: CATSSGNGELFF. In DNA form, the CDR3 reads TGTGCCACCAGTTCGGGTAACGGGGAGCTGTTTTTT.

This clone has only one observation. The chain is built from TRBV19 and TRBJ1-6, with no clear D. CDR1 is LNHDA and CDR2 is SQIVND in the germline V gene (reference sequence). The V gene lost 0 bases and the J gene lost 7 bases, with 10 bases spanning the gap. The CDR3 consists of 15 residues. The CDR3 DNA follows: TGTGCCAGTAGTATAGAAATGTGGGGAAATTCACCCCTCCACTTT. The encoded protein is CASSIEMWGNSPLHF.

The rearrangement joins TRBV2 to TRBJ2-4; 7 bases map to TRBD1. After removal of 6 bases from V and 0 bases from J, the junction contained 5 bases not matched to a gene. CDR1 is SNHLY and CDR2 is FYNNEI in the germline V gene. The CDR3 totals 15 residues. CDR3 sequence: CASRVQGEAKNIQYF. The CDR3 nucleotides are TGTGCCAGCAGGGTCCAGGGGGAAGCCAAAAACATTCAGTACTTC.

The rearrangement uses TRBV2 and TRBJ2-2, with 8 bases that match TRBD1. The V gene's germline CDR1 is SNHLY and CDR2 FYNNEI. V lost 6 bases, J lost 5 bases, and 5 bases stayed unmatched. The CDR3 sequence is 14 residues long. This CDR3 is CASSEQGETGELFF. Written as DNA, the CDR3 is TGTGCCAGCAGCGAACAGGGGGAGACCGGGGAGCTGTTTTTT.

This clone was recorded only once. The genes are TRBV5-4 and TRBJ1-2; D gene ambiguous. The CDR3 covers 15 residues. V was pared by 7 bases and J by 0 bases, with 16 bases between. Germline CDR1 and CDR2: SGHNT and YYREEE (reference sequence). In DNA form, the CDR3 reads TGTGCCAGCGCAGATCTCGGTTCAGCTAACTATGGCTACACCTTC. It yields the protein CASADLGSANYGYTF.

The chain is built from TRBV7-2 and TRBJ2-7, with a weak D call TRBD1 (6 bases). CDR1 is SGHTA, CDR2 FQGNSA, per germline. With 3 bases removed from V and 2 bases from J, the gap between germline ends came to 8 bases. The CDR3 consists of 13 residues. The CDR3 bases are TGTGCCAGCAGCTTCGGACAGACCTACGAGCAGTACTTC. This encodes CASSFGQTYEQYF.

This clone occurred a few times. This chain joins TRBV10-1 and TRBJ2-7; TRBD1 aligns across 10 bases. Per the germline V gene, CDR1 is WNHNN and CDR2 is SYGVQD (reference sequence). This CDR3 has 16 residues. After removal of 4 bases from V and 2 bases from J, the junction contained 8 bases not matched to a gene. The CDR3 reads CASSAKPGQGTYEQYF. The CDR3 nucleotides are TGCGCCAGCAGTGCAAAACCGGGACAGGGGACCTACGAGCAGTACTTC.

The chain uses TRBV2 and TRBJ2-2; no clear D gene. V was clipped by 3 bases and J by 5 bases, with 10 bases between them. CDR1 SNHLY and CDR2 FYNNEI come from the germline V gene. The CDR3 is 14 amino acids. CDR3 nucleotides: TGTGCCAGCAGTGAGAGTAGTTTTACCGGGGAGCTGTTTTTT. Protein: CASSESSFTGELFF.